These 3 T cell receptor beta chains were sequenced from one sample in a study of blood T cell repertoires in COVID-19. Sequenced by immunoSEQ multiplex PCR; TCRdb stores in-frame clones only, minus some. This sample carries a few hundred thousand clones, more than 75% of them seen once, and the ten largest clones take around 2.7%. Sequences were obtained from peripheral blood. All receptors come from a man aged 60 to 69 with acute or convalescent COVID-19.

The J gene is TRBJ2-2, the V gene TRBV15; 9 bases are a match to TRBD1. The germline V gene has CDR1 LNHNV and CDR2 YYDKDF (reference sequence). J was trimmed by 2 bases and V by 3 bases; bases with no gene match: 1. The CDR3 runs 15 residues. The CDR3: CATSRDRGNTGELFF. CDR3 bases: TGTGCCACCAGCAGGGACAGGGGTAACACCGGGGAGCTGTTTTTT.

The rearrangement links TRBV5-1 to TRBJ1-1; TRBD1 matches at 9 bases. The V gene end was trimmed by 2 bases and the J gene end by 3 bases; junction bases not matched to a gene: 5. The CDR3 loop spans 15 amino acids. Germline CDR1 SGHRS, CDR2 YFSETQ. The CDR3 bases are TGCGCCAGCAGCTTACAGGGGGCGGGGGACACTGAAGCTTTCTTT. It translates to CASSLQGAGDTEAFF.

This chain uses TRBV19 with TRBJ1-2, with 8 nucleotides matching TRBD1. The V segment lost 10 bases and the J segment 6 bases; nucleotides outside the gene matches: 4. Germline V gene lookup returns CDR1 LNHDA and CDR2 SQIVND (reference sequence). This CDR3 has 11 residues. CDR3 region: CATRTGNGYTF. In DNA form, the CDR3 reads TGTGCCACTAGGACAGGGAATGGCTACACCTTC.